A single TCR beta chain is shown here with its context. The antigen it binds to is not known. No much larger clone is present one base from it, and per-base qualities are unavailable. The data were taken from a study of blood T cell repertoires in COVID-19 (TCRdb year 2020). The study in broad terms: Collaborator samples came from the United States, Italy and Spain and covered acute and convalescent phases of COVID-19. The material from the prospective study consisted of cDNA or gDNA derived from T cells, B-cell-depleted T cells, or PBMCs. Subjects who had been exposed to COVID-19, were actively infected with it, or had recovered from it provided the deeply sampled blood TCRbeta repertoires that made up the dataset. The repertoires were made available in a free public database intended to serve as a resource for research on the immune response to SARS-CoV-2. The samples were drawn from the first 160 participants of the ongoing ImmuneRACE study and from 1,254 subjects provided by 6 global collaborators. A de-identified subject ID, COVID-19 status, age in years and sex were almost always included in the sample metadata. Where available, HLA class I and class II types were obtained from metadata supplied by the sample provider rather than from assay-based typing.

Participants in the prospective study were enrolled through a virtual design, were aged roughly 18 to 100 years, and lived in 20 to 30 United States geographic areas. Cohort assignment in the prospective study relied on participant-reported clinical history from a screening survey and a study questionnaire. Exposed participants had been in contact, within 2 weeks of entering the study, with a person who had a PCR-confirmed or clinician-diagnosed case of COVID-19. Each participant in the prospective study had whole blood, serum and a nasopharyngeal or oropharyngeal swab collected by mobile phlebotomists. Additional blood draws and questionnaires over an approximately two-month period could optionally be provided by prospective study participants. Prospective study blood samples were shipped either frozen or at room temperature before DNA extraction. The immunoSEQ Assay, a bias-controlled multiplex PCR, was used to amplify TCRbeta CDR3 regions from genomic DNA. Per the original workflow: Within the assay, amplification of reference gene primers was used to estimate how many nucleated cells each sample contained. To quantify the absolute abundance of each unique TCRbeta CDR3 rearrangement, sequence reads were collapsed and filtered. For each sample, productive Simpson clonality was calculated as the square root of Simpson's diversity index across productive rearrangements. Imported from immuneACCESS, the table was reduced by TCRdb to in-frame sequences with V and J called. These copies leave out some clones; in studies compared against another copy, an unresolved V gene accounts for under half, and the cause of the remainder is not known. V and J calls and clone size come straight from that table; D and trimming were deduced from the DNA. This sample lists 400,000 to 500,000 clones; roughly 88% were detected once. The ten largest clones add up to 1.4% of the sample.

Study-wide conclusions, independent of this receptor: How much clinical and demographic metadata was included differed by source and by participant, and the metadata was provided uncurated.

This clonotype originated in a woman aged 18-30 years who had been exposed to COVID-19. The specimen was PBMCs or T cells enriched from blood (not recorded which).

The bases read TGTGCCAGCAGTGACTTTTCCAGGGGGATTAGCTATGGCTACACCTTC. This gives the protein CASSDFSRGISYGYTF. The chain links TRBV6-4 with TRBJ1-2; 7 bases in the junction line up with TRBD1. Trimming leaves V shorter by 1 base and J shorter by 4 bases, with the junction holding 9 bases beyond the gene matches. The germline V gene sets CDR1 to MRHNA and CDR2 to SNTAGT. The CDR3 has 16 amino acids, counting the end cysteine and phenylalanine. Solely the CDR3 DNA is kept, with 48 bases framed from the first base.